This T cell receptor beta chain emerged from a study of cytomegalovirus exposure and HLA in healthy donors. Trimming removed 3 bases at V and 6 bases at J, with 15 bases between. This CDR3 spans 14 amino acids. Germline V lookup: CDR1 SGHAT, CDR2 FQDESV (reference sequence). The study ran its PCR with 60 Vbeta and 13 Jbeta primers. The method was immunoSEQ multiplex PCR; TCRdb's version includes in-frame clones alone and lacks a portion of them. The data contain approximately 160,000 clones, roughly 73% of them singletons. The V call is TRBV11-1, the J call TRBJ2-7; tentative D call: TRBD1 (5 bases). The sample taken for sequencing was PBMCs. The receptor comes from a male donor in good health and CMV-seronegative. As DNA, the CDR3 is TGTGCCAGCAGCTTGGGCAGGGATTTGGGCGAGCAGTACTTC. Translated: CASSLGRDLGEQYF.